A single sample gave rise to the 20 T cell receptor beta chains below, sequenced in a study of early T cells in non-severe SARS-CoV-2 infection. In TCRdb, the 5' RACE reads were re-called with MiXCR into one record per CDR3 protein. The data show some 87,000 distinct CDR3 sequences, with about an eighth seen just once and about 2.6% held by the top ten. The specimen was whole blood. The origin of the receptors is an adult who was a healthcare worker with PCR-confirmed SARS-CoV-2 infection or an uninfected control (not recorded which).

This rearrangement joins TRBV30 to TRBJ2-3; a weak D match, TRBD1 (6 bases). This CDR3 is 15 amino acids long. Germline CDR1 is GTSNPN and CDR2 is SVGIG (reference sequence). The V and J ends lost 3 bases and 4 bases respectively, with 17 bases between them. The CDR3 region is CAWSPGQRGPDTQYF. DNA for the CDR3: TGTGCCTGGAGCCCCGGACAGAGGGGTCCAGATACGCAGTATTTT. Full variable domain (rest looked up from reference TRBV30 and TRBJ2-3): SQTIHQWPATLVQPVGSPLSLECTVEGTSNPNLYWYRQAAGRGLQLLFYSVGIGQISSEVPQNLSASRPQDRQFILSSKKLLLSDSGFYLCAWSPGQRGPDTQYFGPGTRLTVL.

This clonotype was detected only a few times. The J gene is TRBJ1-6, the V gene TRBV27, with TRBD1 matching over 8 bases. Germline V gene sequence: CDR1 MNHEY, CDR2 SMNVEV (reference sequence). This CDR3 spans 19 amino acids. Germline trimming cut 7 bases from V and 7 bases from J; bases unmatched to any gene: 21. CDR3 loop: CASTHGWWTGKKDNSPLHF. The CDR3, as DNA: TGTGCCAGCACCCATGGTTGGTGGACAGGGAAAAAAGACAATTCACCCCTCCACTTT.

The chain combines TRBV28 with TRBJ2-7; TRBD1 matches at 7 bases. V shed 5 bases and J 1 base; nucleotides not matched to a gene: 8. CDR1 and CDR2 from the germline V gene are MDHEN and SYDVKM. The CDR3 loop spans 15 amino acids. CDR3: CASSLPTGSSYEQYF. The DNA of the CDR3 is TGTGCCAGCAGTCTTCCGACAGGGTCGTCCTACGAGCAGTACTTC.

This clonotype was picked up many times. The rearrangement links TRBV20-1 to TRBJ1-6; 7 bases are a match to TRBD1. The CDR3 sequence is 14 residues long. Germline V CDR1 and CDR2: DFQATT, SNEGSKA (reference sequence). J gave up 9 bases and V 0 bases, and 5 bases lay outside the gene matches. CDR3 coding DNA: TGCAGTGCTAGAGATAGACAGGGAGGTTCACCCCTCCACTTT. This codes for CSARDRQGGSPLHF.

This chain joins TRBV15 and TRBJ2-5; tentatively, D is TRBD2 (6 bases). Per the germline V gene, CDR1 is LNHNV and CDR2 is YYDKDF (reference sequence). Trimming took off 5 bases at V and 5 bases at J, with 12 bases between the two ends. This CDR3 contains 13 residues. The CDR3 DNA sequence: TGTGCCACCAGCGCAACCCGGGGGGAGACCCAGTACTTC. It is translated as CATSATRGETQYF.

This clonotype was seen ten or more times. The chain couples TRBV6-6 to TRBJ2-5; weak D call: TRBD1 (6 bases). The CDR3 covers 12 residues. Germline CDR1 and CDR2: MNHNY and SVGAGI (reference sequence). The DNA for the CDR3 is TGTGTATCAGGGGTATACCAAGAGACCCAGTACTTC. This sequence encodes CVSGVYQETQYF.

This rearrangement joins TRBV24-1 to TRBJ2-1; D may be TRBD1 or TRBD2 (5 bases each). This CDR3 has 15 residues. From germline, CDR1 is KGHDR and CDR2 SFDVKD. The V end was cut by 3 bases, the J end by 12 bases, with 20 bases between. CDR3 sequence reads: CATSDRQRDVGWQFF. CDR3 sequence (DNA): TGTGCCACCAGTGATCGACAACGGGACGTTGGGTGGCAGTTCTTC.

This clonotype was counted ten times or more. The CDR3, as DNA: TGTGCCAGCAGCCTGACAGGGGTGGGGGAAAAACTGTTTTTT. This translates into CASSLTGVGEKLFF. The chain combines TRBV9 with TRBJ1-4, with 8 bases fitting TRBD1. CDR1 and CDR2 from the germline V gene are SGDLS and YYNGEE. The CDR3 is made up of 14 amino acids. The ends lost 4 bases at V and 8 bases at J; junction bases unmatched: 7.

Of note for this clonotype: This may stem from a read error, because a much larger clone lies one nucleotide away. Here the CDR3 reads CASGPGTVTQYF. CDR3 DNA: TGTGCCAGCGGGCCCGGCACAGTTACGCAGTATTTT. This chain joins TRBV14 and TRBJ2-3, with D unresolved. The CDR3 sequence is 12 residues long. The germline V gene encodes CDR1 SGHDN and CDR2 FVKESK. Supplemented by reference TRBV14 and TRBJ2-3, the full variable domain reads EAGVTQFPSHSVIEKGQTVTLRCDPISGHDNLYWYRRVMGKEIKFLLHFVKESKQDESGMPNNRFLAERTGGTYSTLKVQPAELEDSGVYFCASGPGTVTQYFGPGTRLTVL.

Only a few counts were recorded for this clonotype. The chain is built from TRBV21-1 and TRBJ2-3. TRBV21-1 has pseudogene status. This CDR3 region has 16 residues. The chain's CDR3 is CASSAYREMSTDTQYF. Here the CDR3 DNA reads TGTGCCAGCAGCGCTTACAGAGAGATGAGCACAGATACGCAGTATTTT.

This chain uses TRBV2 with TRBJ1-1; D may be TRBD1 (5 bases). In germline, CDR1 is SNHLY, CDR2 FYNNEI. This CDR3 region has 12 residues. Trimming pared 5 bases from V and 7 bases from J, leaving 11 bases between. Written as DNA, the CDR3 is TGTGCCAGCAGTTATACAGGCGTTGAAGCTTTCTTT. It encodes CASSYTGVEAFF.

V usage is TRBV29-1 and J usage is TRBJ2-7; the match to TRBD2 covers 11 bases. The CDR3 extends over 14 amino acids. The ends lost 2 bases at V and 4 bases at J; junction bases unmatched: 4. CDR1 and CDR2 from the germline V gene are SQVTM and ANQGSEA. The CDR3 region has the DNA TGCAGCGTTGAAATGGTAGCGGGAGGGTACGAGCAGTACTTC. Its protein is CSVEMVAGGYEQYF.

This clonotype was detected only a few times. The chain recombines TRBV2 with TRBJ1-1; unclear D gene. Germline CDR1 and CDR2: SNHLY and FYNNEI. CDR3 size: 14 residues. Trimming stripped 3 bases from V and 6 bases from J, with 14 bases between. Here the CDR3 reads CASSDGRQVPEAFF. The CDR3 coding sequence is TGTGCCAGCAGTGATGGGAGGCAGGTGCCTGAAGCTTTCTTT.

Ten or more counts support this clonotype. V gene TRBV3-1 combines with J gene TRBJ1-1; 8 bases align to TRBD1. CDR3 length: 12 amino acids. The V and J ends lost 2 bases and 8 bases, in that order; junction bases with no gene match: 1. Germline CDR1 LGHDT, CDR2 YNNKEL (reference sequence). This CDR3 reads CASSQRTGEAFF. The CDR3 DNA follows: TGTGCCAGCAGCCAAAGGACAGGGGAAGCTTTCTTT.

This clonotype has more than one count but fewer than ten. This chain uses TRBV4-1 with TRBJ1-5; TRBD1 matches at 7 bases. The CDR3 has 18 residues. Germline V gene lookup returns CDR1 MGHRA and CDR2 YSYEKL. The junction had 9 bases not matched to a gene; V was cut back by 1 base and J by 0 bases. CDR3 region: CASSQVRQDRYSNQPQHF. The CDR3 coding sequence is TGCGCCAGCAGCCAAGTACGGCAGGACAGGTATAGCAATCAGCCCCAGCATTTT.

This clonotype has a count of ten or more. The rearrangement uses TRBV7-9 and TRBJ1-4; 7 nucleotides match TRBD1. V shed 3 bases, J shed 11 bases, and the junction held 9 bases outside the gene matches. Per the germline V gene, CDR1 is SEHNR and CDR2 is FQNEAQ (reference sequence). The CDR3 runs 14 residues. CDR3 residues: CASSLTGKYGKLFF. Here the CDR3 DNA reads TGTGCCAGCAGCTTGACAGGGAAATATGGGAAACTGTTTTTT.

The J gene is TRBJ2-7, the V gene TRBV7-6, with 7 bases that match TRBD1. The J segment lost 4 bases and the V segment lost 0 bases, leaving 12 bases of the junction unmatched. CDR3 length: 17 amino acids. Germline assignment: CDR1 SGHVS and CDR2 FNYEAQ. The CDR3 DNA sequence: TGTGCCAGCAGCTTAGCCGACCCTCCGACAGGGATGTACGAGCAGTACTTC. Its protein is CASSLADPPTGMYEQYF. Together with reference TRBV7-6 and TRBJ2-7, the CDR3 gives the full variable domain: GAGVSQSPRYKVTKRGQDVALRCDPISGHVSLYWYRQALGQGPEFLTYFNYEAQQDKSGLPNDRFSAERPEGSISTLTIQRTEQRDSAMYRCASSLADPPTGMYEQYFGPGTRLTVT.

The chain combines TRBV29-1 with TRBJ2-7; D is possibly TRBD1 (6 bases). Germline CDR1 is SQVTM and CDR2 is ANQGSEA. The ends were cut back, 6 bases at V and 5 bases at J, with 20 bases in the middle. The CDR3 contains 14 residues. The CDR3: CSVAQNRVGNEQYF. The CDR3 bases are TGCAGCGTCGCCCAAAACAGGGTTGGGAACGAGCAGTACTTC.

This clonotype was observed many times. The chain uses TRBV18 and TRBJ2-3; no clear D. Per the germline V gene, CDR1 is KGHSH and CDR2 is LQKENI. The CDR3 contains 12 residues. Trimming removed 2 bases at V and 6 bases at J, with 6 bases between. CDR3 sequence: CASSPKGDTQYF. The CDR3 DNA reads TGTGCCAGCTCACCAAAGGGTGATACGCAGTATTTT.

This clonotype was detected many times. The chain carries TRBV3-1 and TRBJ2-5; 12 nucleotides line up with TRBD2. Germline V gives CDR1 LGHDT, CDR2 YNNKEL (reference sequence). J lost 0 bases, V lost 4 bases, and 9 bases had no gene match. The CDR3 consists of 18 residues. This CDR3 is CASSRTGTSGSYQETQYF. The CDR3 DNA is TGTGCCAGCAGCCGAACCGGGACTAGCGGGTCCTACCAAGAGACCCAGTACTTC.